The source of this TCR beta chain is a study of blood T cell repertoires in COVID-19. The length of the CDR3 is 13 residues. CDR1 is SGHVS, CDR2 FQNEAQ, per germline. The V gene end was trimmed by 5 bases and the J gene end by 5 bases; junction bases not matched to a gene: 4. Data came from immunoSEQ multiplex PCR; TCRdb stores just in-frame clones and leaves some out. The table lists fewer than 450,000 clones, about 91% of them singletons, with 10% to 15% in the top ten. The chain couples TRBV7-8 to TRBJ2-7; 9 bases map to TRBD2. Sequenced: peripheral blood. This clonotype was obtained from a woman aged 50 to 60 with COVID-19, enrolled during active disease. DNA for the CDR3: TGTGCCAGCAGCAGCTTAGCGGGGGACGAGCAGTACTTC. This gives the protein CASSSLAGDEQYF.